The entry below gives a single T cell receptor beta chain sequence along with its context. Its antigen is unknown. The record originates from a study of shared clonotypes between healthy human individuals. Study-level points and caveats: Sequencing depth was a factor that was expected to affect clonotype sharing among donors.

With V trimmed by 5 bases and J by 3 bases, 9 bases remained unmatched. Germline V gene data show CDR1 as SGHTA and CDR2 as FQGNSA. The CDR3 extends over 15 amino acids. The assay was immunoSEQ multiplex PCR, and TCRdb's table has in-frame clones only and misses some. Among about 2,200,000 clones listed, under 95% were seen once. CD8 cells regarded as naive lacked CD45RO, were positively chosen for CCR7, and omitted terminally differentiated effector memory CD45RA+ cells. This TCR came from a man aged 18 to 30 in good health. Some clones in this sample may be carry-over from other donors' samples. The chain uses TRBV7-2 and TRBJ2-7, with 8 bases matching TRBD1. The specimen was naive CD8+ T cells from PBMCs. The CDR3 protein is CASSPMWTGIYEQYF. For the CDR3, the DNA is TGTGCCAGCAGCCCAATGTGGACAGGGATCTACGAGCAGTACTTC.